This TCR beta chain was sequenced during a study of graft-versus-host responses after intestinal transplantation (dated by TCRdb to the early 2020s). About the full investigation: The transplants that recipients got were multivisceral, liver-intestinal, or isolated intestinal. Anti-thymocyte globulin induction was given to all recipients, followed by maintenance tacrolimus and steroids for around three years. After intestinal transplantation, graft-versus-host and host-versus-graft alloreactive T cell clones were followed in the graft, circulation and bone marrow using bulk TCR-beta CDR3 sequencing. To identify alloreactive clones, pre-transplant mixed lymphocyte reaction products were sequenced and then compared with unstimulated pre-transplant donor and recipient T cells. Of the roughly 24 intestinal transplant recipients enrolled in the cohort, one of whom was a retransplant, a few patients without pretransplant specimens were excluded. A peak of at least 4% donor T cells among recipient peripheral blood mononuclear cells was the definition used for donor T cell macrochimerism. Instead of going to the commercial service, samples from three later patients were sequenced in-house on an Illumina MiSeq and processed with MiXCR. Summary of the overall study and its limitations: The conclusions were limited by the relatively low number and heterogeneity of the intestinal transplant patients. Patients with donor T cell macrochimerism had high GvH to HvG T cell clonal ratios in their allografts. GvH clones were found in recipient bone marrow, and some of the GvH clones appeared earlier in ileal mucosa or blood, which is consistent with an intestinal mucosal origin. Peak levels of circulating GvH clones were associated with declines in HvG clones early after transplant.

Note on this clone: No antigen is known for it. Base qualities are missing; no much larger clone stands one base away.

In the first month after transplant, blood samples were collected up to 4 times, and after that at least monthly when available. From the germline V gene, CDR1 is SGHTA and CDR2 is FQGNSA. Including cysteine and phenylalanine, the CDR3 has 14 amino acids. Only the CDR3 part of the read is kept: 42 bases, read in frame from the first base. Trimming removed 1 base from V and 8 bases from J; the gene matches leave 7 bases unexplained. Library construction relied on the immunoSEQ multiplex PCR assay. Adaptive Biotechnologies carried out high-throughput TCR-beta CDR3 sequencing of genomic DNA for most patients. The paper's processing steps were these. Adaptive's ImmunoSEQ software was the source of the TCR sequencing data for 18 patients, while a few other patients were processed with MiXCR and VDJtools. CDR3 nucleotide sequences shared between donor and recipient were removed because their origin could not be assigned. At least 2-fold expansion over unstimulated cells and a minimum CFSE-low frequency of 0.002% (template counts) or 0.001% (read counts) were required for clones to be classified as alloreactive. Mappable clones were those detected in sequenced pre-transplant spleen, lymph node, or MLR CFSE-low populations of the donor or recipient. Cumulative frequency of alloreactive clones was calculated as a percentage of all sequences weighted by copy number. TCRdb re-hosts the immuneACCESS table, in-frame sequences only. Its copies lack some clones; in the studies checked, an unresolved V gene accounts for under half of them, and the cause for the rest is not known. V, J and clone size derive from that table, while D and trimming were established from the DNA sequence. The sample has about 21,000 clones on record, nearly 90% of them singletons. Of the sample, under 6.5% falls within the top ten clones.

This receptor was obtained from a human patient who received an intestinal transplant, so some T cells may come from the graft donor. The receptor chain draws on TRBV7-2 and TRBJ1-2, with 7 bases aligning to TRBD1. Specimen: PBMCs, collected roughly 64 days after intestinal transplantation. The nucleotides read TGTGCCAGCAGCTTAGACAGGGGTGCGGGAGGCTACACCTTC. This yields the protein CASSLDRGAGGYTF.